This T cell receptor beta chain came from a study of shared clonotypes between healthy human individuals. Across the study: Aged between 18 and 49, the donors were two women and a few men. Per-donor plates numbered three CD4 naive, three CD4 memory, two CD8 naive and one CD8 memory. General observations from the study: Estimated richness values were generally larger in naive subsets than in memory subsets.

On this clone: The antigen is undetermined.

For every subset, genomic DNA was evenly distributed across several immunoSEQ plates. The protocol was immunoSEQ multiplex PCR, while the TCRdb copy is restricted to in-frame clones and leaves out a portion. Of millions of clones in the sample, 95% were seen once. The receptor was isolated from a young man in good health. Sequenced input: naive CD4+ T cells sorted from blood. Indicated subset: CD45RA+ positively selected.

The CDR3 loop reads CASSPGQVSTDTQYF. Here the CDR3 DNA reads TGCGCCAGCAGCCCCGGACAGGTTAGCACAGATACGCAGTATTTT. V is TRBV5-1 and J is TRBJ2-3, with 7 nucleotides matching TRBD1. Germline trimming cut 4 bases from V and 0 bases from J; bases unmatched to any gene: 5. The CDR3 is made up of 15 amino acids. The germline gives CDR1 SGHRS, CDR2 YFSETQ.